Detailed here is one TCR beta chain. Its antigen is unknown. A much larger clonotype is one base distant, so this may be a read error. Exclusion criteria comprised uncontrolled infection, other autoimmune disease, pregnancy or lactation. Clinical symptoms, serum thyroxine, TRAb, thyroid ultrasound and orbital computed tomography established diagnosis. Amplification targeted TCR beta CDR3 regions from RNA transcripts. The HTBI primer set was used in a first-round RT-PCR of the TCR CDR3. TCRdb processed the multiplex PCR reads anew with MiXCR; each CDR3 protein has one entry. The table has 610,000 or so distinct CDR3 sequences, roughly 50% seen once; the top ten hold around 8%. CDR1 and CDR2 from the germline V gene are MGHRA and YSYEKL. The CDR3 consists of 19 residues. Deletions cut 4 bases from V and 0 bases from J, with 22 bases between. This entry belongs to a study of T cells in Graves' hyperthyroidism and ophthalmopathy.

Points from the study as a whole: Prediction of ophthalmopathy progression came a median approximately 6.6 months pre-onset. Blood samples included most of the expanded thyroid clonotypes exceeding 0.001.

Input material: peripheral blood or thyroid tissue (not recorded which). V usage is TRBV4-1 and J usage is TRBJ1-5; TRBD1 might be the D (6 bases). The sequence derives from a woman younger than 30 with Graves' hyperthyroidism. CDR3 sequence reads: CASSRPPTQGGNSNQPQHF. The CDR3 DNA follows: TGCGCCAGCAGCCGCCCCCCCACTCAAGGGGGGAATAGCAATCAGCCCCAGCATTTT.